The 27 T cell receptor beta chains reported below all come from one sample, sequenced in a study of blood T cell repertoires in COVID-19. Assay: immunoSEQ multiplex PCR; the TCRdb copy retains only in-frame clones and omits some. The sample shows 11,000 to 15,000 clones, roughly nine tenths of them seen only once. Sequencing used peripheral blood. The receptors shown here come from a man aged 50-59 years with active COVID-19.

This clone appeared a single time. The chain links TRBV5-4 to TRBJ1-4, with D possibly being TRBD1 (6 bases). Germline CDR1 SGHNT, CDR2 YYREEE (reference sequence). V shed 8 bases and J shed 3 bases, with 14 bases lying between them. The CDR3 length is 14 residues. Here the CDR3 DNA reads TGTGCCAGTAAAAACGGACAGTCTAATGAAAAACTGTTTTTT. This translates into CASKNGQSNEKLFF.

This clone is labeled as medium-sized. The chain carries TRBV6-2 or TRBV6-3 and TRBJ1-2; 8 bases line up with TRBD1. The CDR3 runs to 15 residues. Germline V lookup: CDR1 MNHEY, CDR2 SVGEGT. The junction had 6 bases not matched to a gene; V was cut back by 2 bases and J by 4 bases. The CDR3, as DNA: TGTGCCAGCAGTTACGGCAGGGGGCGTACCTATGGCTACACCTTC. As protein: CASSYGRGRTYGYTF.

This clone was detected only once. The V gene is TRBV19, the J gene TRBJ1-5, with 7 bases fitting TRBD1. This CDR3 comprises 14 residues. J gave up 2 bases and V 7 bases, and 5 bases lay outside the gene matches. Germline loops: CDR1 LNHDA, CDR2 SQIVND (reference sequence). The CDR3: CASTPTGGNQPQHF. In nucleotides, the CDR3 is TGTGCCAGTACCCCAACAGGGGGCAATCAGCCCCAGCATTTT.

This rearrangement joins TRBV3-1 (or the pseudogene TRBV3-2) to TRBJ2-3; 7 bases fit TRBD2. With V trimmed by 3 bases and J by 2 bases, 2 bases remained unmatched. Germline V gene sequence: CDR1 LGHDT, CDR2 YNNKEL (reference sequence). This CDR3 is built from 14 residues. The CDR3 DNA is TGTGCCAGCAGCCATAAGCGGGACACAGATACGCAGTATTTT. Translation: CASSHKRDTDTQYF.

This clone was found once. The chain has TRBV7-6 and TRBJ2-5, with 9 nucleotides matching TRBD2. In germline, CDR1 is SGHVS, CDR2 FNYEAQ. This CDR3 region has 15 residues. V shed 3 bases, J shed 3 bases, and the junction held 5 bases outside the gene matches. Here the CDR3 reads CASSFRAGGEETQYF. CDR3 DNA: TGTGCCAGCAGCTTTAGGGCGGGAGGGGAAGAGACCCAGTACTTC.

The chain recombines TRBV15 with TRBJ1-1; 8 positions agree with TRBD1. Germline assignment: CDR1 LNHNV and CDR2 YYDKDF (reference sequence). The CDR3 length is 19 residues. J lost 0 bases, V lost 0 bases, and 12 bases had no gene match. Written as DNA, the CDR3 is TGTGCCACCAGCAGAGATATCGCAGGGGGCACTATTATGAACACTGAAGCTTTCTTT. Translating it yields CATSRDIAGGTIMNTEAFF.

V gene TRBV6-5 combines with J gene TRBJ1-1; 8 bases map to TRBD1. The CDR3 has 14 residues. V trimming: 2 bases; J trimming: 1 base; junction bases outside the gene matches: 0. Germline CDR1 is MNHEY and CDR2 is SVGAGI. The CDR3 DNA reads TGTGCCAGCAGTTACACAGGGGGGAACACTGAAGCTTTCTTT. It translates to CASSYTGGNTEAFF.

In its sample, this clone was seen once. This chain uses TRBV7-9 with TRBJ2-1, with TRBD2 matching 12 bases. V lost 3 bases to trimming and J lost 7 bases; unmatched junction nucleotides: 13. This CDR3 is 18 amino acids long. CDR1 SEHNR and CDR2 FQNEAQ come from the germline V gene (reference sequence). The CDR3 spells CASSFPPRLAGVKNEQFF. CDR3 bases: TGTGCCAGCAGCTTCCCCCCCCGACTAGCGGGAGTAAAAAATGAGCAGTTCTTC. The full variable domain, completed using reference TRBV7-9 and TRBJ2-1, is DTGVSQNPRHKITKRGQNVTFRCDPISEHNRLYWYRQTLGQGPEFLTYFQNEAQLEKSRLLSDRFSAERPKGSFSTLEIQRTEQGDSAMYLCASSFPPRLAGVKNEQFFGPGTRLTVL.

The sample holds one count of this clone. The chain carries TRBV7-6 and TRBJ2-3; TRBD2 is a possible D gene (6 bases). The CDR3 extends over 17 amino acids. V was trimmed by 1 base and J by 1 base, leaving 15 bases between them. Germline CDR1 is SGHVS and CDR2 is FNYEAQ. The DNA of the CDR3 is TGTGCCAGCAGCTTAGATCGAGGGGCTAGCGGCACAGATACGCAGTATTTT. Encoded protein: CASSLDRGASGTDTQYF.

This sequence joins TRBV29-1 and TRBJ2-3; maybe TRBD1 (6 bases). Trimming took off 4 bases at V and 3 bases at J, with 14 bases between the two ends. This CDR3 contains 14 residues. Germline V gene data show CDR1 as SQVTM and CDR2 as ANQGSEA. The CDR3 sequence: CSVAAQGITDTQYF. CDR3 DNA sequence: TGCAGCGTTGCGGCACAGGGTATTACAGATACGCAGTATTTT.

The count of this clone is one. The V and J genes are TRBV6-4 and TRBJ2-2; maybe TRBD1 (5 bases). Trimming pared 7 bases from V and 3 bases from J, leaving 12 bases between. This CDR3 contains 14 residues. Germline V gene lookup returns CDR1 MRHNA and CDR2 SNTAGT. In DNA form, the CDR3 reads TGTGCCAGCATGGATCCAGGGCACACCGGGGAGCTGTTTTTT. Translation: CASMDPGHTGELFF.

In DNA form, the CDR3 reads TGTGCCAGCAGACCCGGGACAGGTAACACAGATACGCAGTATTTT. Its protein product is CASRPGTGNTDTQYF. The V and J genes are TRBV27 and TRBJ2-3, with 8 bases matching TRBD1. Unmatched junction bases numbered 7, after V lost 6 bases and J lost 2 bases. Germline V gene data show CDR1 as MNHEY and CDR2 as SMNVEV (reference sequence). The CDR3 is made up of 15 amino acids.

The chain uses TRBV7-8 and TRBJ1-5; D is unclear. V lost 1 base and J 7 bases, leaving 8 bases between the germline ends. Germline V gives CDR1 SGHVS, CDR2 FQNEAQ. The CDR3 is 13 amino acids. The CDR3 sequence: CASSLDWRQPQHF. The CDR3 DNA sequence: TGTGCCAGCAGCTTAGATTGGAGGCAGCCCCAGCATTTT.

The chain couples TRBV13 to TRBJ2-7; TRBD2 matches 10 bases. The V gene end was trimmed by 2 bases and the J gene end by 4 bases; junction bases not matched to a gene: 5. The CDR3 has 15 amino acids. In germline, CDR1 is PRHDT, CDR2 FYEKMQ (reference sequence). The CDR3 loop is CASSLTSGALYEQYF. CDR3 coding DNA: TGTGCCAGCAGCTTAACTAGCGGGGCCCTATACGAGCAGTACTTC.

V is TRBV3-1 (or the pseudogene TRBV3-2) and J is TRBJ2-1; perhaps TRBD2 as D (6 bases). V lost 2 bases and J 10 bases, leaving 9 bases between the germline ends. This CDR3 spans 12 amino acids. Germline loops: CDR1 LGHDT, CDR2 YNNKEL (reference sequence). The CDR3 loop is CASSQLALEQFF. The CDR3 DNA reads as TGTGCCAGCAGCCAACTAGCGTTGGAGCAGTTCTTC.

The sample holds one count of this clone. V usage is TRBV9 and J usage is TRBJ2-5; D unclear. Germline V lookup: CDR1 SGDLS, CDR2 YYNGEE. CDR3 length equals 13 residues. With 0 bases removed from V and 2 bases from J, the gap between germline ends came to 5 bases. The CDR3 here is CASSVGQQETQYF. The CDR3 DNA reads as TGTGCCAGCAGCGTAGGTCAGCAAGAGACCCAGTACTTC.

The chain couples TRBV7-6 to TRBJ2-7; a weak D match, TRBD2 (6 bases). Trimming took 1 base from V and 2 from J, leaving 15 bases between them. CDR1 is SGHVS and CDR2 is FNYEAQ in the germline V gene. The length of the CDR3 is 16 residues. The CDR3 coding sequence is TGTGCCAGCAGCTTAGGAGATAATAGGGAGGCCTACGAGCAGTACTTC. Protein product: CASSLGDNREAYEQYF.

In this sample, this clone turned up once. The chain uses TRBV11-2 and TRBJ2-1; 7 bases fit TRBD2. The CDR3 length is 15 residues. Germline assignment: CDR1 SGHAT and CDR2 FQNNGV. After removal of 2 bases from V and 9 bases from J, the junction contained 10 bases not matched to a gene. The CDR3 bases are TGTGCCAGCAGCTTAATTCGACTAGCCTTCCGTGAGCAGTTCTTC. It yields the protein CASSLIRLAFREQFF.

The genes are TRBV6-1 and TRBJ2-7; D gene unclear. The CDR3 runs to 13 residues. The ends were cut back, 5 bases at V and 3 bases at J, with 11 bases in the middle. The germline CDR1 and CDR2 sequences are MNHNS and SASEGT. Written as DNA, the CDR3 is TGTGCCAGCAGTTATGGCTCCGTCTACGAGCAGTACTTC. It translates to CASSYGSVYEQYF.

This chain uses TRBV10-3 with TRBJ1-2; maybe TRBD1 (5 bases). Trimming stripped 0 bases from V and 6 bases from J, with 14 bases between. CDR1 is ENHRY, CDR2 SYGVKD, per germline. The CDR3 contains 15 residues. The CDR3 loop is CAISESSGALNGYTF. Here the CDR3 DNA reads TGTGCCATCAGTGAGTCGAGTGGGGCGTTAAATGGCTACACCTTC.

The chain has TRBV2 and TRBJ2-5, with 12 positions matching TRBD1. V gave up 5 bases and J gave up 5 bases; unmatched junction bases: 9. This CDR3 contains 16 residues. Germline V gene sequence: CDR1 SNHLY, CDR2 FYNNEI. For the CDR3, the DNA is TGTGCCAGCAGTACCGGGACAGGGGGCGCGGCGGAGACCCAGTACTTC. Translation: CASSTGTGGAAETQYF.

V usage is TRBV2 and J usage is TRBJ2-5, with 7 bases identical to TRBD1. Per germline, CDR1 SNHLY and CDR2 FYNNEI. The CDR3 totals 13 residues. V lost 5 bases and J lost 2; bases outside the gene matches: 2. The CDR3 DNA sequence: TGTGCCAGCAGTTTGGACAGGCAAGAGACCCAGTACTTC. It yields the protein CASSLDRQETQYF.

The chain links TRBV6-2 or TRBV6-3 to TRBJ2-7; D is unresolved. Germline V gives CDR1 MNHEY, CDR2 SVGEGT. The CDR3 loop spans 15 amino acids. With 4 bases removed from V and 9 bases from J, the gap between germline ends came to 22 bases. CDR3 DNA sequence: TGTGCCAGCAGTTCCGCCGCGATAAAAGTGGTCGGGCAGTACTTC. Translated: CASSSAAIKVVGQYF.

The chain recombines TRBV28 with TRBJ2-1, with a tentative D call TRBD2 (6 bases). The length of the CDR3 is 14 residues. Germline V gene sequence: CDR1 MDHEN, CDR2 SYDVKM. V lost 8 bases to trimming and J lost 4 bases, with 15 bases between them. CDR3 protein: CASHLSGGYNEQFF. For the CDR3, the DNA is TGTGCCAGCCACCTTAGCGGAGGTTACAATGAGCAGTTCTTC. The full variable domain, its missing parts supplied by reference TRBV28 and TRBJ2-1, is DVKVTQSSRYLVKRTGEKVFLECVQDMDHENMFWYRQDPGLGLRLIYFSYDVKMKEKGDIPEGYSVSREKKERFSLILESASTNQTSMYLCASHLSGGYNEQFFGPGTRLTVL.

The chain is built from TRBV5-4 and TRBJ2-1; TRBD2 agrees at 9 bases. CDR3 length: 15 amino acids. V shed 0 bases and J 8 bases; nucleotides not matched to a gene: 6. The V gene's germline CDR1 is SGHNT and CDR2 YYREEE (reference sequence). The CDR3 nucleotides read TGTGCCAGCAGCTTGGAGTCTAGCGGGACCGATGAGCAGTTCTTC. Protein product: CASSLESSGTDEQFF.

The rearrangement joins TRBV2 to TRBJ2-5; TRBD2 might be the D (5 bases). The CDR3 totals 14 residues. Germline CDR1 reads SNHLY; CDR2 reads FYNNEI. V gave up 1 base and J gave up 4 bases, with 10 bases separating them. The CDR3 DNA sequence: TGTGCCAGCAGTGAAGGCGGGTTAGCAGAGACCCAGTACTTC. Translating gives CASSEGGLAETQYF.

The CDR3 spells CASSRRGLAGDPDTQYF. The CDR3 nucleotides read TGCGCCAGCAGCCGACGGGGACTAGCGGGAGACCCAGATACGCAGTATTTT. The rearrangement links TRBV4-1 to TRBJ2-3; the match to TRBD2 covers 14 bases. Per the germline V gene, CDR1 is MGHRA and CDR2 is YSYEKL. The junction had 7 bases not matched to a gene; V was cut back by 4 bases and J by 4 bases. This CDR3 has 17 residues.